Only one count was recorded for the clone carrying this T cell receptor (beta chain). The V gene's germline CDR1 is SGHDT and CDR2 YYEEEE. The V and J ends lost 3 bases and 3 bases, in that order; junction bases with no gene match: 4. CDR3 length equals 16 residues. These data belong to a study of T cell responses to AZD1222 COVID-19 vaccine. TCRdb's copy holds only in-frame clones and misses some; the assay was immunoSEQ multiplex PCR. The sample holds roughly 100,000 clones; 70% to 90% are singletons and the top ten take under 1.5%. The receptor was isolated from an adult in good health. The genes are TRBV5-6 and TRBJ2-2; the match to TRBD2 covers 11 bases. The source was peripheral blood, collected on day 0 of AZD1222 vaccination. For the CDR3, the DNA is TGTGCCAGCAGCTCCACTAGCGGGAGCGACACCGGGGAGCTGTTTTTT. Encoded protein: CASSSTSGSDTGELFF. The entire variable domain, with the rest obtained from reference TRBV5-6 and TRBJ2-2, is as follows: DAGVTQSPTHLIKTRGQQVTLRCSPKSGHDTVSWYQQALGQGPQFIFQYYEEEERQRGNFPDRFSGHQFPNYSSELNVNALLLGDSALYLCASSSTSGSDTGELFFGEGSRLTVL.